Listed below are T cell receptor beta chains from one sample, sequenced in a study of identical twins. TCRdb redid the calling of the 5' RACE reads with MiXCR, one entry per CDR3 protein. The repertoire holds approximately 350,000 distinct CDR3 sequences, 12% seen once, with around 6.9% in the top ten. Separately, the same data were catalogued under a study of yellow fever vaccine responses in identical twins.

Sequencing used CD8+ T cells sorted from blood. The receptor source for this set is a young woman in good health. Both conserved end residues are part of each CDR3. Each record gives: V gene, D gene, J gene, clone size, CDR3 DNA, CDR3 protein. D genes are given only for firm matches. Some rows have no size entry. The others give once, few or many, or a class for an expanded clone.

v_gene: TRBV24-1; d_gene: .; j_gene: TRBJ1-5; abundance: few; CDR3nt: TGTGCCACCGCGGGGGTGGGGAGCAATCAGCCCCAGCATTTT; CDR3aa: CATAGVGSNQPQHF
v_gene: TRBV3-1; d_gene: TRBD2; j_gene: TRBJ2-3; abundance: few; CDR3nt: TGTGCCAGCAGCCAAGAGGGGGGGACCACAGATACGCAGTATTTT; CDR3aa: CASSQEGGTTDTQYF
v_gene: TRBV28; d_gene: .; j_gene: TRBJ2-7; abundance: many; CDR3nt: TGTGCCAGCCGTCAACTGGAACAGCTCTCCTACGAGCAGTACTTC; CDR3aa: CASRQLEQLSYEQYF
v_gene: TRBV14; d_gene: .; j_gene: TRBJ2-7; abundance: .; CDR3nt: TGTGCCAGCAGCCAAGATAACCGGAACGAGCAGTACTTC; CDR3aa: CASSQDNRNEQYF
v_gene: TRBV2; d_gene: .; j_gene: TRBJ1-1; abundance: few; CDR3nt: TGTGCCGCCCAGAGCCCTGAAGCTTTCTTT; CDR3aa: CAAQSPEAFF
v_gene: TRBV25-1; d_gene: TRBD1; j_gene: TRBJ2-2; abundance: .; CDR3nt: TGTGCCAGCAGTACACGGACAGGGGAGACCGGGGAGCTGTTTTTT; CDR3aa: CASSTRTGETGELFF
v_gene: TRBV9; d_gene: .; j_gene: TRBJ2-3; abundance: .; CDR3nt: TGTGCCAGCAGCGCGCCCAGGGGCAATACGCAGTATTTT; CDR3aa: CASSAPRGNTQYF
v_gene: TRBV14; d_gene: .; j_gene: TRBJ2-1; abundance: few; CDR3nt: TGTGCCAGCAGCCCCCGGGACTCCTTCAGCCGCAATGAGCAGTTCTTC; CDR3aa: CASSPRDSFSRNEQFF
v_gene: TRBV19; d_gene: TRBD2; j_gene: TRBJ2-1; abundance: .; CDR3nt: TGTGCCAGTAGTATTACTAGCGGGAGTCTCTCCTACAATGAGCAGTTCTTC; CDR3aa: CASSITSGSLSYNEQFF
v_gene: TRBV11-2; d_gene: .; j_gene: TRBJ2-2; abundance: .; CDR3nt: TGTGCCAGCAGCCCCCAGATAGGGGAGCTGTTTTTT; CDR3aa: CASSPQIGELFF
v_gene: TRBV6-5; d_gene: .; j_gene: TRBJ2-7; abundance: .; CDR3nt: TGTGCCAGCAGTTACTCGACAGTCTCCTTACCGTACTTC; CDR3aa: CASSYSTVSLPYF
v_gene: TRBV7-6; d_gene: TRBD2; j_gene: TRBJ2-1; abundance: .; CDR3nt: TGTGCCAGCAGCAACCTAGCGGGGGTGAATGAGCAGTTCTTC; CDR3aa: CASSNLAGVNEQFF
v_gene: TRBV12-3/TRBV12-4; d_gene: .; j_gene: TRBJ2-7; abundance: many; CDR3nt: TGTGCCAGCAGTTTAGACAGGGCGAACGAGCAGTACTTC; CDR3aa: CASSLDRANEQYF
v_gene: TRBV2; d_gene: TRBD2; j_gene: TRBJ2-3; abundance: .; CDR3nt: TGTGCCAGCAGTGAGGCTAGCGGGAGGGTTGCAGATACGCAGTATTTT; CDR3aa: CASSEASGRVADTQYF
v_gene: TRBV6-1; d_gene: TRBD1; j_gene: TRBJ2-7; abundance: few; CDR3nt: TGTGCCAGCAGTGCGCTGGACAGGGGGTACGACGAGCAGTACTTC; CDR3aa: CASSALDRGYDEQYF
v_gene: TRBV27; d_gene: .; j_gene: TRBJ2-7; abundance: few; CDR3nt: TGTGCCAGCAGTTTATCGATGTCGGACTACGAGCAGTACTTC; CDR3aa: CASSLSMSDYEQYF
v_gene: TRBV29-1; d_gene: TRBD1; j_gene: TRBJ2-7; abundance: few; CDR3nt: TGCAGCGTTAGACAGGGCGTCAACGAGCAGTACTTC; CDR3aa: CSVRQGVNEQYF
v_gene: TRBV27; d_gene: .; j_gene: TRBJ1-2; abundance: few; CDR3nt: TGTGCCAGTTGGGACGGGCGATACTATGGCTACACCTTC; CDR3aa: CASWDGRYYGYTF
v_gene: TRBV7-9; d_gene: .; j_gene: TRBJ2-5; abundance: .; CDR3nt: TGTGCCAGCAGAAATCAACACGGTTGGGAGACCCAGTACTTC; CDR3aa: CASRNQHGWETQYF
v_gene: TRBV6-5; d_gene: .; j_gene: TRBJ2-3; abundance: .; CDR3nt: TGTGCCAGCAGTTACTCGGTAGGGCAAACAGATACGCAGTATTTT; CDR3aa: CASSYSVGQTDTQYF
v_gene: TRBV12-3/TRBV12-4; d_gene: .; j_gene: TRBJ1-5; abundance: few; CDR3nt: TGTGCCAGCAGTTTATCAGGGGATAGCAATCAGCCCCAGCATTTT; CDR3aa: CASSLSGDSNQPQHF
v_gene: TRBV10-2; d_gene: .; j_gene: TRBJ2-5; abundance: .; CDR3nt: TGCGCCAGCCTTAAGGAAAATCAGGGGGGCCCGGGCCAAGAGACCCAGTACTTC; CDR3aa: CASLKENQGGPGQETQYF
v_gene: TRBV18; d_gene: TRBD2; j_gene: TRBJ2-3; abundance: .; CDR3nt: TGTGCCAGCTCACCCGCGGGGGTGGGAGATACGCAGTATTTT; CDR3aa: CASSPAGVGDTQYF
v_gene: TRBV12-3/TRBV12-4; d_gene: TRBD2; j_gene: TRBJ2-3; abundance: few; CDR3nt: TGTGCCAGCAGTTTACTGGTAGCGGGTGCAGATACGCAGTATTTT; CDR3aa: CASSLLVAGADTQYF
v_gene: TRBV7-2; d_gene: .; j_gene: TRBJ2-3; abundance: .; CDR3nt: TGTGCCAGCAGCAACCCGTTCCGGGACCGAGTCTCAGATACGCAGTATTTT; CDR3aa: CASSNPFRDRVSDTQYF
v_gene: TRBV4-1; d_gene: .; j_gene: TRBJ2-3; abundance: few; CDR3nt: TGCGCCAGCAGCCAATCCGGGAGCACAGATACGCAGTATTTT; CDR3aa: CASSQSGSTDTQYF
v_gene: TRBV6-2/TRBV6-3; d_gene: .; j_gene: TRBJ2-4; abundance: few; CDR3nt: TGTGCCAGCAGTAGGTTAGCTAGCGACCTTTTCAAAAACATTCAGTACTTC; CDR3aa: CASSRLASDLFKNIQYF
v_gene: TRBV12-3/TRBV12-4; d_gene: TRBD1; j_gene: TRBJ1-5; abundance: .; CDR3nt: TGTGCCACCTCACTCGGACAGGGTAGTCAGCCCCAGCATTTT; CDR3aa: CATSLGQGSQPQHF
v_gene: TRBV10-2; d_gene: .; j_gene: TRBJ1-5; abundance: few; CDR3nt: TGCGCCAGCAGTGTTCGCGGGGGCAATCAGCCCCAGCATTTT; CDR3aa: CASSVRGGNQPQHF
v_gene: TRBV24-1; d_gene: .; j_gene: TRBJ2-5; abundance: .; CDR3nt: TGTGCCACCAGTGATGTTGGTGGAAGGGAGGAGACCCAGTACTTC; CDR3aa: CATSDVGGREETQYF
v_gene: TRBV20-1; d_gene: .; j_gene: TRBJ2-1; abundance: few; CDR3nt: TGCAGTGCTAGAGTTCAGCACTCCTACAATGAGCAGTTCTTC; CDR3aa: CSARVQHSYNEQFF
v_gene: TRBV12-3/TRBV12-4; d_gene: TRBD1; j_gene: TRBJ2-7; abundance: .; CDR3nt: TGTGCCAGCAGGACAGGGGTCGAGCAGTACTTC; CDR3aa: CASRTGVEQYF
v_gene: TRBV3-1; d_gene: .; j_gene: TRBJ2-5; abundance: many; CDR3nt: TGTGCCAGCAGCCCTAGCGTAGAGACCCAGTACTTC; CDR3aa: CASSPSVETQYF
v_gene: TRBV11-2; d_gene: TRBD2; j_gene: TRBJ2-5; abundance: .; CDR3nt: TGTGCCAGCAGCACAGACGGGGGGGCTCAAGAGACCCAGTACTTC; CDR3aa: CASSTDGGAQETQYF
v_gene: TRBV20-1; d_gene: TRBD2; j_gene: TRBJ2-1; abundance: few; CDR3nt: TGCAGTGCTCCCTTCCTAGCGGGAATAAACAATGAGCAGTTCTTC; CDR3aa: CSAPFLAGINNEQFF
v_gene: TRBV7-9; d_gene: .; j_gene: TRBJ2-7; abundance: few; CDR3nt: TGTGCCAGCAGCTTGACCGGGACGACTTACGAGCAGTACTTC; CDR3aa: CASSLTGTTYEQYF
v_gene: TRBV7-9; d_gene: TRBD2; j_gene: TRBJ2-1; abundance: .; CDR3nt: TGTGCCAGCAGCTTGCCCCCGGGGGGAGTCCATGAGCAGTTCTTC; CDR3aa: CASSLPPGGVHEQFF
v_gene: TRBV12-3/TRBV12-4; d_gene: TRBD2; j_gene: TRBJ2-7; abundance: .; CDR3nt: TGTGCCAGCGGTTTAAGGGCTAGCGGGCGCCCTCTCGAGCAGTACTTC; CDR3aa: CASGLRASGRPLEQYF
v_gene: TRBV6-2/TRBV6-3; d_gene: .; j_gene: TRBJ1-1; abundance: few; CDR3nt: TGTGCCAGCACCCCGGTAAACAGACCGAACACTGAAGCTTTCTTT; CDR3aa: CASTPVNRPNTEAFF
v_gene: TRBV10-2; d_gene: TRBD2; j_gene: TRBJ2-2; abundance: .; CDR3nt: TGCGCCAGCACTCCGACTAGCCTGAACACCGGGGAGCTGTTTTTT; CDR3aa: CASTPTSLNTGELFF
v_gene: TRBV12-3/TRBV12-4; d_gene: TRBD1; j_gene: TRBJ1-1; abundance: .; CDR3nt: TGTGCCAGCAGATCGACAGGGACCCGCACTGAAGCTTTCTTT; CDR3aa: CASRSTGTRTEAFF
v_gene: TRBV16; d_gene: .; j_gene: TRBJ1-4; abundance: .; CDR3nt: TGTGCCAGCAGCCGGCCAGGGTTAGATGAAAAACTGTTTTTT; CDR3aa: CASSRPGLDEKLFF
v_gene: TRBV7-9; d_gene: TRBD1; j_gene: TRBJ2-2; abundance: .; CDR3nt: TGTGCCAGCCCGGGGACAGATAACACCGGGGAGCTGTTTTTT; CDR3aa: CASPGTDNTGELFF
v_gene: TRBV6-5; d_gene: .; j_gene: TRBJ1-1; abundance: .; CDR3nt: TGTGCCAGCAGTTACTCCAAGGACATGAACACTGAAGCTTTCTTT; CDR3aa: CASSYSKDMNTEAFF
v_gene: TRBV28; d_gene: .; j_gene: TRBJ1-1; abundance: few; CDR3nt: TGTGCCAGCAGCCCCTACCTTGGGGCAGACATTAACACTGAAGCTTTCTTT; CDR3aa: CASSPYLGADINTEAFF
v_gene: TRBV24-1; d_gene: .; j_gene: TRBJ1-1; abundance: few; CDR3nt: TGTGCCACCAGGGCCACAGGGTCAATGAACACTGAAGCTTTCTTT; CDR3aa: CATRATGSMNTEAFF
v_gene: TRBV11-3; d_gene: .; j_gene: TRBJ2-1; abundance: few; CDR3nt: TGTGCCAGCAGCTCCGGACCGGACAATGAGCAGTTCTTC; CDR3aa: CASSSGPDNEQFF
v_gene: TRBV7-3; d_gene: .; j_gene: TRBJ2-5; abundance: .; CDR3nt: TGTGCCAGCAGCCAGGGAAGGAGGGGGCGAGAGACCCAGTACTTC; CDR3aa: CASSQGRRGRETQYF
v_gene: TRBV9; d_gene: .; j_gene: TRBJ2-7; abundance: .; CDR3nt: TGTGCCAGCAGCGTAGATCCAGGACCTTCCTACGAGCAGTACTTC; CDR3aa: CASSVDPGPSYEQYF
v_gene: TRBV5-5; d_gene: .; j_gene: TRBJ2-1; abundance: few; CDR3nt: TGTGCCAGCAGCGTAACCGGGGCTGAGCAGTTCTTC; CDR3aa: CASSVTGAEQFF
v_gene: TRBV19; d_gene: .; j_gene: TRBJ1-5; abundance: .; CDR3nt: TGTGCCACATCAGGGGAGTATAGCAATCAGCCCCAGCATTTT; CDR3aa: CATSGEYSNQPQHF
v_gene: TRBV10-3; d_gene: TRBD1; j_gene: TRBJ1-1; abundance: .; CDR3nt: TGTGCCATCAGTGTCGCCCCGGGACAGACGAACACTGAAGCTTTCTTT; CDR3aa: CAISVAPGQTNTEAFF
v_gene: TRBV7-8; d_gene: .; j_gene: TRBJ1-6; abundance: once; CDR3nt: TGTGCCAGCAGCCTTAGACAGGCGAGCTCCTATAATTCACCCCTCCACTTT; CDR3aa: CASSLRQASSYNSPLHF
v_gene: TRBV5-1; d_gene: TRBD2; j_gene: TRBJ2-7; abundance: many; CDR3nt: TGCGCCAGCAGCTTGGAAAGTGCGGGAGGTGACGAGCAGTACTTC; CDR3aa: CASSLESAGGDEQYF
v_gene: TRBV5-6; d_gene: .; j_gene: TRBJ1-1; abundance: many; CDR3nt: TGTGCCAGCAGCTCACAGGGATTCACTGAAGCTTTCTTT; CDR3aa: CASSSQGFTEAFF
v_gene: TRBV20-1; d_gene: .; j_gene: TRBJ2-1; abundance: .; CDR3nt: TGCAGTGCAACACCCGACGGCAGCTCCTACAATGAGCAGTTCTTC; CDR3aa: CSATPDGSSYNEQFF
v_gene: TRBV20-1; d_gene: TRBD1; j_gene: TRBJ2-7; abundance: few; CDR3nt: TGCAGTGCTAGAGGATCCGGGACAGGGATCTACGAGCAGTACTTC; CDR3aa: CSARGSGTGIYEQYF